These T cell receptor beta chains were read from a single sample in a study of cytomegalovirus exposure and HLA in healthy donors. The method was immunoSEQ multiplex PCR; TCRdb's version includes in-frame clones alone and lacks a portion of them. The sample holds 140,000 or so clones; nearly 90% are singletons and the top ten take 0.45% to 0.55%. The sequenced sample consisted of PBMCs. These receptors originate from a woman in her thirties or forties in good health and CMV-seronegative. Each CDR3 is given with its conserved first and last residue. A D gene is named only where the DNA matches it firmly. A clone size is listed for some rows: how often the clone was seen (once, few, many), or a class if it is expanded.

v_gene	j_gene	d_gene	abundance	CDR3nt	CDR3aa
TRBV19	TRBJ2-5	-	-	TGTGCCAGTTCGACTGGCCCTGGGGAGACCCAGTACTTC	CASSTGPGETQYF
TRBV7-2	TRBJ1-2	-	-	TGTGCCAGCAGCTTAGACCAGAATAACTATGGCTACACCTTC	CASSLDQNNYGYTF
TRBV5-1	TRBJ2-3	TRBD2	once	TGCGCCAGCAGCTTTGAGCGGGAGGCAGATACGCAGTATTTT	CASSFEREADTQYF
TRBV7-9	TRBJ2-7	-	-	TGTGCCAGCAGCGACAGAGCCTCCTACGAGCAGTACTTC	CASSDRASYEQYF
TRBV10-3	TRBJ1-5	-	-	TGTGCCATCAGTGATACACAGGTGCTGACCCTGCCCCAGCATTTT	CAISDTQVLTLPQHF
TRBV5-1	TRBJ2-2	-	-	TGCGCCAGCAGCTTGGGCTACCAAGCGAACACCGGGGAGCTGTTTTTT	CASSLGYQANTGELFF
TRBV29-1	TRBJ1-1	-	-	TGCAGCGTTGAGGGCAGGGGACACAGTGAAGCTTTCTTT	CSVEGRGHSEAFF
TRBV11-2	TRBJ1-1	-	once	TGTGCCAGCAGCTTTCAGGGCGGATACACTGAAGCTTTCTTT	CASSFQGGYTEAFF
TRBV5-1	TRBJ2-7	TRBD1	-	TGCGCCAGCAGCTTGGCTACAGGGGAGAACGAGCAGTACTTC	CASSLATGENEQYF
TRBV5-1	TRBJ2-7	-	-	TGCGCCAGCAGCCTAGCAGGGGCTCCCTCCTACGAGCAGTACTTC	CASSLAGAPSYEQYF
TRBV4-1	TRBJ1-2	TRBD1	-	TGCGCCAGCAGCCAACTTCTTTCCGGGACAGGTAACTATGGCTACACCTTC	CASSQLLSGTGNYGYTF
TRBV18	TRBJ2-7	TRBD1	-	TGTGCCAGCTCACCAGGGGGACAGGGGGCTTTCGAGCAGTACTTC	CASSPGGQGAFEQYF
TRBV19	TRBJ1-5	TRBD1	-	TGTGCCAGTAGTAGCGCGGGGACAGGACACAATCAGCCCCAGCATTTT	CASSSAGTGHNQPQHF
TRBV10-3	TRBJ2-2	TRBD2	-	TGTGCCATCAGTGAGTCAACTAGCGGGATAATGAACACCGGGGAGCTGTTTTTT	CAISESTSGIMNTGELFF